This T cell receptor beta chain was sequenced in a study of vaccination effects on CD4 cells after COVID-19. Comments on this clone: Antigen: not known.

Produced via immunoSEQ multiplex PCR; TCRdb's table is partial and in-frame only. The table has roughly 15,000 clones, about two thirds seen once. Using viral peptide pools, the ViraFEST assay grew out antigen-specific CD4+ T cells prior to sequencing. Between days 9 and 10 of culture, CD4+ T cells were separated out. All study participants received two doses of BNT162b2 or mRNA-1273 vaccine. Germline assignment: CDR1 MGHDK and CDR2 SYGVNS. The V end was cut by 6 bases, the J end by 1 base, with 12 bases between. CDR3 length: 14 amino acids. The V and J genes are TRBV25-1 and TRBJ1-1; a possible D gene is TRBD1 (6 bases). The input for sequencing was CD4+ T cells from PBMCs cultured with SARS-CoV-2 spike peptides, taken after COVID-19 vaccination. The source is a human donor who received a COVID-19 vaccine. CDR3 nucleotide sequence: TGTGCCAGCAGGGAACAGGGATGGAACACTGAAGCTTTCTTT. Translation: CASREQGWNTEAFF.